Described below is a single TCR beta chain sequence and its context. The antigen remains unidentified. The source of the sample is a study of CD8 T cells in Susac syndrome. CDR3 length: 14 amino acids. V dropped 4 bases and J dropped 4 bases, with 14 bases sitting between them. Germline CDR1 and CDR2: SGHDT and YYEEEE. Random hexamers were used to reverse transcribe roughly 0.45 to 1 ug of RNA. TCRdb processed the immunoSEQ multiplex PCR reads anew with MiXCR; each CDR3 protein has one entry. The sample includes about 130,000 distinct CDR3 sequences, approximately 95% of them seen just once. Findings and caveats of the study: Total CD8+ repertoires held approximately 17 Susac-specific public clones, while CD8+ TEMRA repertoires held about five. Peak Susac CD8+ clonal expansion was seen in TEMRA cells and active patients.

The sequencing sample was made of CD8+ T cells from PBMCs. The sequence came from a human donor with Susac syndrome. This sequence joins TRBV5-6 and TRBJ1-2; D gene uncertain. This CDR3 is CASSPTGSGYGYTF. In nucleotides, the CDR3 is TGTGCCAGCAGCCCGACCGGGAGCGGCTATGGCTACACCTTC. Complete variable domain (other parts from reference TRBV5-6 and TRBJ1-2): DAGVTQSPTHLIKTRGQQVTLRCSPKSGHDTVSWYQQALGQGPQFIFQYYEEEERQRGNFPDRFSGHQFPNYSSELNVNALLLGDSALYLCASSPTGSGYGYTFGSGTRLTVV.